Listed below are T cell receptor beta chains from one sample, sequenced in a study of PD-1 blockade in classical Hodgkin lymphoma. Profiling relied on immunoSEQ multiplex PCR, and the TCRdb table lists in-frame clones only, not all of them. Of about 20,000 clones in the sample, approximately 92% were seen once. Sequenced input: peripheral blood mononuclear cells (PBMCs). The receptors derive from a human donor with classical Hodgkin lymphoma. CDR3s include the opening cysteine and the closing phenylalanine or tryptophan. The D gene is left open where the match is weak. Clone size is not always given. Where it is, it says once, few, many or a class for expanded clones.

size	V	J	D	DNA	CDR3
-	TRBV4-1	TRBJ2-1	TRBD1	TGCGCCAGCAGCCAATTGACAGGGGAGCAGTTCTTC	CASSQLTGEQFF
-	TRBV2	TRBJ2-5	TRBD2	TGTGCCAGCAGATTCGCGGGAGAAGAGACCCAGTACTTC	CASRFAGEETQYF
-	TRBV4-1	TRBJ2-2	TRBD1	TGCGCCAGCAGCCTAGGACAGGGGCGCACCGGGGAGCTGTTTTTT	CASSLGQGRTGELFF
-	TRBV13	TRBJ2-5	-	TGTGCCAGCAGCCTCCGGGACCCGGGGGCCCAGTACTTC	CASSLRDPGAQYF
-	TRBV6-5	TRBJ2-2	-	TGTGCCAGCAGTTACTGGGCTAGCACCGGGGAGCTGTTTTTT	CASSYWASTGELFF
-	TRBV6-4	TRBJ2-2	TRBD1	TGTGCCAGCAGGGGACAGGGCAACACCGGGGAGCTGTTTTTT	CASRGQGNTGELFF
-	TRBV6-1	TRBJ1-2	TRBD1	TGTGCCAGCAGTGCCACGACAGGGTTTCGCGGCTACACCTTC	CASSATTGFRGYTF
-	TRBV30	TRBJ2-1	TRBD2	TGTGCCTGCCCTGCGGCGGGAGGAAACAATGAGCAGTTCTTC	CACPAAGGNNEQFF
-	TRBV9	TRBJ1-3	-	TGTGCCAGCAGCAGCTTCAGGGTGGGCGGCGAGGACACCATATATTTT	CASSSFRVGGEDTIYF
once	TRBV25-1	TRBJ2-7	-	TGTGCCAGCAGTCACCCAGTAACCTACGAGCAGTACTTC	CASSHPVTYEQYF
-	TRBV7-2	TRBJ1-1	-	TGTGCCAGCAGCTTAGTAAGTCTCGGTGAAGCTTTCTTT	CASSLVSLGEAFF
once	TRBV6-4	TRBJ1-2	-	TGTGCCAGCAGTGACTCTCCGGCAAACTATGGCTACACCTTC	CASSDSPANYGYTF
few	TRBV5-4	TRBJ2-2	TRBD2	TGTGCCAGCACCCCTGGGGGGGGGACGAACACCGGGGAGCTGTTTTTT	CASTPGGGTNTGELFF
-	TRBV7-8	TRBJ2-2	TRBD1	TGTGCCAGCAACTGGCTTACGGGACAGGGGTCGAACACCGGGGAGCTGTTTTTT	CASNWLTGQGSNTGELFF
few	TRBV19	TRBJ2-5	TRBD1	TGTGCCAGTGGACAGGGGGACGGAGAGACCCAGTACTTC	CASGQGDGETQYF
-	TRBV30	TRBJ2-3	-	TGTGCCTGGAACCTAGGGTTGGCCGGAGATACGCAGTATTTT	CAWNLGLAGDTQYF
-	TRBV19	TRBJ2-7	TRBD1	TGTGCCAGTAGTATAAGGACAGGGGATGCCTACGAGCAGTACTTC	CASSIRTGDAYEQYF
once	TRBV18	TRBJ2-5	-	TGTGCCAGCTCACGAGCAGAGGCGGAGACCCAGTACTTC	CASSRAEAETQYF
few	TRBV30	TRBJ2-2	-	TGTGCCTGGAGTGTAGGGGGAGTCACCGGGGAGCTGTTTTTT	CAWSVGGVTGELFF
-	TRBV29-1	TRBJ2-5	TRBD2	TGCAGCGTAGCGCGACTAGCGGGTCAAGAGACCCAGTACTTC	CSVARLAGQETQYF
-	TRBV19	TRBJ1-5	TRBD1	TGTGCCAGTACCTCACTGAGGGGGCTTAGCAATCAGCCCCAGCATTTT	CASTSLRGLSNQPQHF
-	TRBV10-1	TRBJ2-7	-	TGCGCCAGCAGCCCCGGACAACCGGGTACCTACGAGCAGTACTTC	CASSPGQPGTYEQYF
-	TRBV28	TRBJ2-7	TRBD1	TGTGCCAGCAGGGGACCAGGGGGCGCGGGCGAGCAGTACTTC	CASRGPGGAGEQYF
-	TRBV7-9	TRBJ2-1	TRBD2	TGTGCCGGCTGTCCGGGTACTAGCGGTTACAATGAGCAGTTCTTC	CAGCPGTSGYNEQFF
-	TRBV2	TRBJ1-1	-	TGTGCCAGCAGTGAGGAGGGGCATAAGAACACTGAAGCTTTCTTT	CASSEEGHKNTEAFF
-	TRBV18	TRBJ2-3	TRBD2	TGTGCCAGCTCACCAACGGGCGGGAGCCCAGATACGCAGTATTTT	CASSPTGGSPDTQYF
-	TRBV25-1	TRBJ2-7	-	TGTGCCAGCAGTGAAGGACTGGAAGGACGCTACGAGCAGTACTTC	CASSEGLEGRYEQYF
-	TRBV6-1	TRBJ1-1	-	TGTGCCAGCATTATGAACACTGAAGCTTTCTTT	CASIMNTEAFF
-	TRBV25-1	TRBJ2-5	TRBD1	TGTGCCAGCAGTGGGGTGGGACAGGAGGTGGAGACCCAGTACTTC	CASSGVGQEVETQYF
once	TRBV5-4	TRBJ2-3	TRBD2	TGTGCCAGCAGCTTGGGACTAGCGGGAGGAGATACGCAGTATTTT	CASSLGLAGGDTQYF
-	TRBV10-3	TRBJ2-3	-	TGTGCCATCAGTGACAGGGGATCCACAGATACGCAGTATTTT	CAISDRGSTDTQYF
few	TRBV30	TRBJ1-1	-	TGTGCCTGGAGTGTAAGTGTAGGACCGAACACTGAAGCTTTCTTT	CAWSVSVGPNTEAFF
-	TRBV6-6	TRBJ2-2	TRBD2	TGTGCCAGCAGCAGGACTAGCGGAGCGAACACCGGGGAGCTGTTTTTT	CASSRTSGANTGELFF
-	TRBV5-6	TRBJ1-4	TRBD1	TGTGCCAGCAGCTTGGGAGACAGGGGCCTTGAAAAACTGTTTTTT	CASSLGDRGLEKLFF
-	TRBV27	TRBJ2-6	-	TGTGCCAGCAGTGTGACTCTTGCTGGGGCCAACGTCCTGACTTTC	CASSVTLAGANVLTF
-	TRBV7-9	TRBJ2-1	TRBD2	TGTGCCAGCAGCGCAAGCGGGAGAACCTACAATGAGCAGTTCTTC	CASSASGRTYNEQFF
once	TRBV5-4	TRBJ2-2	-	TGTGCCAGCAGCTCGGCTGGGGCCCGAACCGGGGAGCTGTTTTTT	CASSSAGARTGELFF
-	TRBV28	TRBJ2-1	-	TGTGCCAGCATCGCCCGGGACATCTCCTACAATGAGCAGTTCTTC	CASIARDISYNEQFF
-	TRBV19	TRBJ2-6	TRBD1	TGTGCCAGTACGACTCAGGGGGTGTCCAACGTCCTGACTTTC	CASTTQGVSNVLTF
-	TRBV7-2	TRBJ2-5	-	TGTGCCAGCAGCCGGAATGGACACCAAGAGACCCAGTACTTC	CASSRNGHQETQYF
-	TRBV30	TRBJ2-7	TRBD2	TGTGCCTGGAGTGCCCGACTAGCGGGAGTAGAAGAGCAGTACTTC	CAWSARLAGVEEQYF
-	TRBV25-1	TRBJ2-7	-	TGTGCCAGCAGTGAACCCCCCGGGGCAGCAACATACGAGCAGTACTTC	CASSEPPGAATYEQYF
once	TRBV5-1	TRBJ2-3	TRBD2	TGCGCCAGCACTCCCTCGACTAGCGGCAGCACAGATACGCAGTATTTT	CASTPSTSGSTDTQYF
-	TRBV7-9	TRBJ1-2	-	TGTGCCAGCAGCCCAGGGTCCTACGTCCTTTATGGCTACACCTTC	CASSPGSYVLYGYTF
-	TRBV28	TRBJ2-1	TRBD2	TGTGCCAGCAGTTCGGGGACTAGCAGGCAGTTCTTC	CASSSGTSRQFF
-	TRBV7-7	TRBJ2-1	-	TGTGCCAGCAGCCCGCGGCGAGGGATACGGGATTACAATGAGCAGTTCTTC	CASSPRRGIRDYNEQFF